This TCR beta chain was sequenced for a study of blood T cell repertoires in COVID-19. At the level of the study: The analysed material was cDNA or gDNA that came from T cells, B-cell-depleted T cells, or PBMCs.

V was pared by 2 bases and J by 4 bases, with 12 bases between. The CDR3 is 14 residues long. Looked up from germline, CDR1 is MNHEY and CDR2 is SMNVEV (reference sequence). TCRdb keeps only in-frame clones here, not all; method: immunoSEQ multiplex PCR. Of 200,000 or so clones in the sample, 70% to 85% were seen once. This TCR was sampled from a man aged 40-49 years who had recovered from COVID-19. This sequence joins TRBV27 and TRBJ2-7; D may be TRBD2 (6 bases). The sample taken for sequencing was peripheral blood. CDR3 residues: CASSLAGKWYEQYF. In nucleotides, the CDR3 is TGTGCCAGCAGTTTAGCGGGAAAATGGTACGAGCAGTACTTC.